The present TCR beta chain was sequenced within a study of control samples from healthy donors and cancer patients. V was pared by 0 bases and J by 8 bases, with 13 bases between. Germline V gene lookup returns CDR1 MGHRA and CDR2 YSYEKL. The CDR3 has 14 residues. This table comes from immunoSEQ multiplex PCR, and its TCRdb copy is limited to in-frame clones, with some not included. The sample lists approximately 110,000 clones, about 83% seen once, with around 14% in the top ten. Input material: blood. The J gene is TRBJ1-1, the V gene TRBV4-1; D is possibly TRBD1 (5 bases). This TCR came from a woman in her fifties or sixties in good health. As DNA, the CDR3 is TGCGCCAGCAGCCAAGATTCAGGGTCTGAGGAAGCTTTCTTT. Translating it yields CASSQDSGSEEAFF.